One TCR beta chain is described in this entry. Germline CDR1 and CDR2: LNHNV and YYDKDF (reference sequence). This CDR3 comprises 13 residues. Trimming stripped 3 bases from V and 3 bases from J, with 9 bases between. This entry belongs to a study of blood T cell repertoires in COVID-19. As for the study in general: PBMCs, B-cell-depleted T cells, or T cells provided the cDNA or gDNA that made up the material.

Original processing methods: It was from reference gene primer amplification that nucleated cell counts were estimated. TCRdb's table, derived via immunoSEQ multiplex PCR, lists solely in-frame clones and lacks some. The V and J calls and clone size are taken from that table; D and trimming were inferred from the DNA. The sample yields roughly 150,000 clones, 80% to 90% seen once. Participant-given clinical history determined each cohort assignment. Before being deemed recovered, Cohort 3 donors had two negative PCRs, clearance, or symptom resolution. The sequence derives from a man aged 50 to 59 who had recovered from COVID-19. The rearrangement links TRBV15 to TRBJ2-7; D perhaps matches TRBD1 (5 bases). The sequenced sample consisted of PBMCs or T cells enriched from blood (not recorded which). DNA of the CDR3: TGTGCCACCAGCAGGGACAAAATCTACGAGCAGTACTTC. Translated, it gives CATSRDKIYEQYF.